What follows are 15 T cell receptor beta chains derived from one specimen sequenced in a study of T cells in Graves' hyperthyroidism and ophthalmopathy. Amplification of TCR beta CDR3 regions was performed using RNA transcripts as template. HTBI primers drove first-round RT-PCR of the TCR CDR3. One entry per CDR3 protein results from TCRdb running MiXCR on the multiplex PCR reads. The table records 330,000 or so distinct CDR3 sequences, about a sixth of them present only once. Source material: blood. These receptors were obtained from a middle-aged woman with Graves' ophthalmopathy.

The rearrangement links TRBV19 to TRBJ2-2; D is undetermined. Trimming cost V 5 bases and J 2 bases, with 9 bases left between them. The CDR3 is 14 amino acids. Germline V gene lookup returns CDR1 LNHDA and CDR2 SQIVND (reference sequence). CDR3 sequence (DNA): TGTGCCAGTAGTTCCCGGATTAACACCGGGGAGCTGTTTTTT. It yields the protein CASSSRINTGELFF.

About this clonotype: One junction end does not reproduce the germline sequence, and a read error may be involved. This sequence joins TRBV28 and TRBJ1-5; no reliable D call. This CDR3 is built from 14 residues. Germline CDR1 is MDHEN and CDR2 is SYDVKM. The CDR3, as DNA: TGTGCCAGCAGTTTAGGCCCGGGTACGCAGCCCCAGCGTTTT. Amino acids: CASSLGPGTQPQRF.

This clonotype was observed at least ten times. The chain links TRBV12-3 or TRBV12-4 to TRBJ1-5, with D hard to call. This CDR3 is 13 amino acids long. The V end was cut by 7 bases, the J end by 5 bases, with 12 bases between. The DNA of the CDR3 is TGTGCCAGCACCCGGCAGATCGATCAGCCCCAGCATTTT. Its translation is CASTRQIDQPQHF.

This clonotype showed up many times. The rearrangement joins TRBV6-1 to TRBJ2-7; the match to TRBD2 covers 10 bases. This CDR3 contains 14 residues. The V segment lost 7 bases and the J segment 4 bases; nucleotides outside the gene matches: 7. CDR1 and CDR2 from the germline V gene are MNHNS and SASEGT. This CDR3 reads CASKEREGPYEQYF. The CDR3 DNA reads as TGTGCCAGCAAGGAGCGGGAGGGCCCGTACGAGCAGTACTTC.

V usage is TRBV12-3 or TRBV12-4 and J usage is TRBJ2-7; D perhaps matches TRBD2 (6 bases). V dropped 6 bases and J dropped 5 bases, with 14 bases sitting between them. The CDR3 spans 13 residues. The CDR3 is CASSRAAGHEQYF. CDR3 coding DNA: TGTGCCAGCAGCCGAGCGGCGGGACACGAGCAGTACTTC.

In its sample, this clonotype was seen many times. The V call is TRBV20-1, the J call TRBJ2-7; 11 bases align to TRBD2. Germline CDR1 and CDR2: DFQATT and SNEGSKA (reference sequence). The CDR3 has 16 residues. V was pared by 4 bases and J by 3 bases, with 11 bases of the junction left unmatched. The CDR3: CSAKVGPGLADYEQYF. Here the CDR3 DNA reads TGCAGTGCTAAAGTAGGACCGGGACTAGCGGACTACGAGCAGTACTTC.

Many counts were recorded for this clonotype. This chain joins TRBV4-3 and TRBJ2-7, with D unclear. Per the germline V gene, CDR1 is LGHNA and CDR2 is YSLEER. V was shortened by 0 bases and J by 3 bases, with 6 bases between the two germline ends. This CDR3 contains 13 residues. The DNA for the CDR3 is TGCGCCAGCAGCCAAGATCCCTTCTACGAGCAGTACTTC. It translates to CASSQDPFYEQYF.

This clonotype occurred a few times. The V gene is TRBV7-2, the J gene TRBJ1-1; TRBD1 agrees at 9 bases. V shed 6 bases and J 7 bases; nucleotides not matched to a gene: 6. The CDR3 is 13 residues long. Germline V CDR1 and CDR2: SGHTA, FQGNSA. CDR3 sequence reads: CASSRQGGFEAFF. The CDR3 DNA follows: TGTGCCAGCAGTCGACAGGGGGGTTTTGAAGCTTTCTTT.

There are many counts of this clonotype. The V and J genes are TRBV12-3 or TRBV12-4 and TRBJ2-5, with TRBD2 matching over 7 bases. This CDR3 is built from 16 residues. V dropped 5 bases and J dropped 2; count of bases not matched to a gene: 11. CDR3 protein: CASSQLAAVGQETQYF. In DNA, the CDR3 is TGTGCCAGCAGTCAGCTAGCGGCAGTCGGTCAAGAGACCCAGTACTTC.

A remark on this clonotype: A read error may produce the germline difference seen at one junction end. The chain recombines TRBV5-1 with TRBJ2-3; tentatively, D is TRBD1 (6 bases). This CDR3 has 15 amino acids. Germline V gives CDR1 SGHRS, CDR2 YFSETQ. The CDR3, as DNA: TGCGCCAGCAGCCCGGAAGGACAGCTCACAGATACGCAGTACTTT. Translated, it gives CASSPEGQLTDTQYF.

This clonotype was picked up many times. This chain joins TRBV27 and TRBJ1-5; 7 nucleotides agree with TRBD1. The J segment lost 1 base and the V segment lost 4 bases, leaving 10 bases of the junction unmatched. Germline V lookup: CDR1 MNHEY, CDR2 SMNVEV (reference sequence). The CDR3 length is 17 residues. The CDR3 nucleotides are TGTGCCAGCAGTTCCAAACCCCCGACAGGGAGCAATCAGCCCCAGCATTTT. It specifies CASSSKPPTGSNQPQHF.

This clonotype was detected ten times or more. The chain uses TRBV5-5 and TRBJ1-2; 8 bases are a match to TRBD1. V shed 2 bases, J shed 4 bases, and the junction held 7 bases outside the gene matches. The CDR3 consists of 15 residues. Germline V gives CDR1 SGHKS, CDR2 YYEKEE (reference sequence). Here the CDR3 reads CASSFTTGATYGYTF. The CDR3, as DNA: TGTGCCAGCAGCTTTACGACAGGGGCCACCTATGGCTACACCTTC.

This clonotype was recorded many times. CDR3 nucleotide sequence: TGTGCCAGCAGTAGGAGGGATGTATCCTACGAGCAGTACTTC. This sequence encodes CASSRRDVSYEQYF. V and J are TRBV27 and TRBJ2-7, with a possible D match to TRBD2 (6 bases). The germline V gene has CDR1 MNHEY and CDR2 SMNVEV (reference sequence). This CDR3 is 14 amino acids long. Between the trimmed V and J ends, which lost 5 bases and 1 base, there was a span of 12 bases.

This clonotype was recorded many times. J is TRBJ2-7 and V is TRBV2, with D maybe TRBD1 (6 bases). Germline values: CDR1 SNHLY, CDR2 FYNNEI. With 6 bases removed from V and 3 bases from J, the gap between germline ends came to 21 bases. The CDR3 covers 16 residues. DNA of the CDR3: TGTGCCAGCAGATCAGACAGGACCATATCGGTCTACGAGCAGTACTTC. Translating it yields CASRSDRTISVYEQYF.

The chain carries TRBV12-3 or TRBV12-4 and TRBJ2-5; D unclear. Trimming cost V 6 bases and J 1 base, with 18 bases left between them. There are 16 residues in the CDR3. The CDR3 loop reads CASSPLIVDGQETQYF. The CDR3 region has the DNA TGTGCCAGCAGCCCGCTGATAGTGGACGGCCAAGAGACCCAGTACTTC.